Listed below are T cell receptor beta chains from one sample, sequenced in a study of beta chain features in type 1 diabetes. Measured with immunoSEQ multiplex PCR; TCRdb has only the in-frame clones, and not every one. This table has 970,000 or so clones, roughly 16% appearing once. The sequencing input was naive CD4+ T cells from blood. Source of these receptors: a woman between 18 and 29 years old in good health. Each CDR3 is given with its conserved first and last residue. Each record gives: V gene, D gene, J gene, clone size, CDR3 length, CDR3 protein, CDR3 DNA. A D gene is named only where the DNA matches it firmly. Expanded clones get a size class; other rows say once, few or many, or leave the size out.

V: TRBV7-2; D: TRBD2; J: TRBJ2-3; size: few; length: 16; CDR3: CASSLFGGRGTDTQYF; DNA: TGTGCCAGCAGCTTATTTGGCGGGAGGGGAACAGATACGCAGTATTTT
V: TRBV5-1; D: TRBD2; J: TRBJ2-2; size: .; length: 14; CDR3: CASGLADNTGELFF; DNA: TGCGCCAGCGGACTAGCGGATAACACCGGGGAGCTGTTTTTT
V: TRBV7-2; D: .; J: TRBJ2-4; size: .; length: 15; CDR3: CASSLVGQWENIQYF; DNA: TGTGCCAGCAGCTTAGTGGGACAATGGGAAAACATTCAGTACTTC
V: TRBV6-5; D: .; J: TRBJ1-1; size: .; length: 13; CDR3: CASSGTVNTEAFF; DNA: TGTGCCAGCAGTGGGACGGTGAACACTGAAGCTTTCTTT
V: TRBV15; D: .; J: TRBJ2-7; size: .; length: 13; CDR3: CATSRDVFYEQYF; DNA: TGTGCCACCAGCAGAGATGTCTTCTACGAGCAGTACTTC
V: TRBV7-2; D: TRBD1; J: TRBJ2-1; size: .; length: 14; CDR3: CASSLGHRGNEQFF; DNA: TGTGCCAGCAGCTTAGGGCACAGGGGTAATGAGCAGTTCTTC
V: TRBV7-2; D: .; J: TRBJ2-5; size: few; length: 11; CDR3: CASSVKTHPYF; DNA: TGTGCCAGCAGCGTGAAGACTCATCCGTACTTC
V: TRBV2; D: .; J: TRBJ2-2; size: .; length: 13; CDR3: CASSTSTPGELFF; DNA: TGTGCCAGCAGTACTAGCACCCCCGGGGAGCTGTTTTTT
V: TRBV28; D: TRBD2; J: TRBJ2-3; size: few; length: 18; CDR3: CASTFYTYSGRAADTQYF; DNA: TGTGCCAGCACTTTCTATACTTATAGCGGGAGGGCAGCAGATACGCAGTATTTT
V: TRBV28; D: TRBD1; J: TRBJ1-4; size: few; length: 16; CDR3: CASTSIRRGQGEKLFF; DNA: TGTGCCAGCACCTCGATACGAAGGGGACAGGGAGAAAAACTGTTTTTT
V: TRBV18; D: .; J: TRBJ1-1; size: few; length: 15; CDR3: CASSLSGLMNTEAFF; DNA: TGTGCCAGCTCACTATCAGGGTTGATGAACACTGAAGCTTTCTTT
V: TRBV5-4; D: .; J: TRBJ2-5; size: few; length: 14; CDR3: CASSRGLSQETQYF; DNA: TGTGCCAGCAGCCGTGGACTCTCCCAAGAGACCCAGTACTTC
V: TRBV6-1; D: TRBD2; J: TRBJ2-7; size: .; length: 14; CDR3: CASSVSGVTYEQYF; DNA: TGTGCCAGCAGTGTGAGCGGGGTAACCTACGAGCAGTACTTC
V: TRBV7-8; D: .; J: TRBJ2-1; size: .; length: 13; CDR3: CASSLQPPRRQFF; DNA: TGTGCCAGCAGCTTACAACCTCCTAGGCGGCAGTTCTTC
V: TRBV6-5; D: TRBD2; J: TRBJ2-1; size: few; length: 15; CDR3: CASTEGLADNNEQFF; DNA: TGTGCCAGCACCGAGGGACTAGCGGATAACAATGAGCAGTTCTTC
V: TRBV19; D: .; J: TRBJ2-2; size: .; length: 14; CDR3: CASSPPTASRELFF; DNA: TGTGCCAGTAGTCCCCCCACAGCCAGCAGGGAGCTGTTTTTT
V: TRBV6-1; D: TRBD1; J: TRBJ1-2; size: .; length: 14; CDR3: CASSVTGANYGYTF; DNA: TGTGCCAGCAGTGTGACAGGGGCAAACTATGGCTACACCTTC
V: TRBV19; D: .; J: TRBJ1-5; size: few; length: 16; CDR3: CASSIIWQALNQPQHF; DNA: TGTGCCAGTAGTATAATATGGCAAGCCTTAAATCAGCCCCAGCATTTT
V: TRBV4-3; D: .; J: TRBJ2-7; size: .; length: 16; CDR3: CASSQDWGNSYYEQYF; DNA: TGCGCCAGCAGCCAAGATTGGGGGAATTCCTACTACGAGCAGTACTTC
V: TRBV7-2; D: TRBD2; J: TRBJ2-1; size: few; length: 16; CDR3: CASSLRSLAGVNEQFF; DNA: TGTGCCAGCAGCTTAAGGTCACTAGCGGGAGTCAATGAGCAGTTCTTC
V: TRBV21-1; D: .; J: TRBJ1-1; size: .; length: 16; CDR3: CASTREYVRGNTEAFF; DNA: TGTGCCAGCACCAGGGAATACGTCAGGGGGAACACTGAAGCTTTCTTT
V: TRBV7-9; D: TRBD2; J: TRBJ2-1; size: .; length: 16; CDR3: CASSLAPGLAGVEQFF; DNA: TGTGCCAGCAGCTTAGCGCCGGGACTAGCGGGAGTTGAGCAGTTCTTC
V: TRBV21-1; D: .; J: TRBJ1-4; size: .; length: 13; CDR3: CASSKGSNEKLFF; DNA: TGTGCCAGCAGCAAAGGGTCTAATGAAAAACTGTTTTTT
V: TRBV28; D: .; J: TRBJ2-2; size: few; length: 12; CDR3: CASSVNTGELFF; DNA: TGTGCCAGCAGCGTGAACACCGGGGAGCTGTTTTTT
V: TRBV27; D: .; J: TRBJ2-6; size: .; length: 15; CDR3: CASTSKGTGANVLTF; DNA: TGTGCCAGCACTTCAAAGGGGACCGGGGCCAACGTCCTGACTTTC
V: TRBV4-2; D: TRBD2; J: TRBJ2-1; size: .; length: 16; CDR3: CASRPTGTSGYNEQFF; DNA: TGTGCCAGCAGGCCGACCGGGACTAGCGGGTACAATGAGCAGTTCTTC
V: TRBV18; D: .; J: TRBJ2-1; size: .; length: 14; CDR3: CASSPGHLYNEQFF; DNA: TGTGCCAGCTCACCGGGTCATCTCTACAATGAGCAGTTCTTC
V: TRBV7-9; D: .; J: TRBJ1-4; size: few; length: 13; CDR3: CASSLEYREKLFF; DNA: TGTGCCAGCAGCTTAGAGTATCGGGAAAAACTGTTTTTT
V: TRBV4-2; D: .; J: TRBJ2-5; size: .; length: 15; CDR3: CASSVGGRKPETQYF; DNA: TGTGCCAGCAGTGTCGGAGGGAGGAAGCCGGAGACCCAGTACTTC
V: TRBV5-4; D: TRBD2; J: TRBJ2-3; size: .; length: 16; CDR3: CASSRRAGPRTDTQYF; DNA: TGTGCCAGCAGCAGAAGAGCGGGACCTCGCACAGATACGCAGTATTTT
V: TRBV18; D: .; J: TRBJ2-1; size: few; length: 15; CDR3: CASSPQGYNYNEQFF; DNA: TGTGCCAGCTCACCCCAGGGCTACAACTACAATGAGCAGTTCTTC
V: TRBV7-9; D: TRBD2; J: TRBJ2-1; size: few; length: 15; CDR3: CASSPPGLANNEQFF; DNA: TGTGCCAGCAGCCCACCGGGACTAGCCAACAATGAGCAGTTCTTC
V: TRBV27; D: .; J: TRBJ2-3; size: few; length: 14; CDR3: CASSFLVSTDTQYF; DNA: TGTGCCAGCAGTTTTCTTGTGAGCACAGATACGCAGTATTTT
V: TRBV5-1; D: TRBD1; J: TRBJ2-6; size: .; length: 18; CDR3: CASSPAPQGATGANVLTF; DNA: TGCGCCAGCAGCCCGGCCCCCCAGGGGGCAACTGGGGCCAACGTCCTGACTTTC
V: TRBV2; D: TRBD1; J: TRBJ1-5; size: .; length: 14; CDR3: CASKDRGEDQPQHF; DNA: TGTGCCAGCAAGGACAGGGGCGAGGATCAGCCCCAGCATTTT
V: TRBV5-1; D: .; J: TRBJ2-1; size: .; length: 16; CDR3: CASSLAGDMLYNEQFF; DNA: TGCGCCAGCAGCTTGGCAGGGGATATGCTCTACAATGAGCAGTTCTTC
V: TRBV10-3; D: .; J: TRBJ2-3; size: few; length: 14; CDR3: CAISGRQGVDTQYF; DNA: TGTGCCATCAGTGGGCGCCAGGGTGTTGATACGCAGTATTTT
V: TRBV6-6; D: .; J: TRBJ1-4; size: .; length: 14; CDR3: CASSSSGTQSKLFF; DNA: TGTGCCAGCAGTTCGTCCGGGACACAGTCCAAACTGTTTTTT
V: TRBV7-9; D: .; J: TRBJ2-2; size: few; length: 18; CDR3: CASSPIRAGTVNTGELFF; DNA: TGTGCCAGCAGCCCTATTAGGGCCGGGACGGTGAACACCGGGGAGCTGTTTTTT
V: TRBV6-1; D: .; J: TRBJ1-5; size: .; length: 16; CDR3: CASSEFGSVGDQPQHF; DNA: TGTGCCAGCAGTGAGTTTGGATCCGTTGGAGATCAGCCCCAGCATTTT
V: TRBV11-2; D: .; J: TRBJ1-2; size: few; length: 19; CDR3: CASSLPLGGIRTTAYGYTF; DNA: TGTGCCAGCAGCTTACCGCTGGGAGGAATTAGAACCACCGCCTATGGCTACACCTTC
V: TRBV9; D: TRBD2; J: TRBJ2-7; size: .; length: 18; CDR3: CASSVAPSGRDYSYEQYF; DNA: TGTGCCAGCAGCGTAGCTCCTAGCGGGAGGGATTACTCCTACGAGCAGTACTTC
V: TRBV18; D: .; J: TRBJ1-2; size: .; length: 16; CDR3: CASSPRVGRESYGYTF; DNA: TGTGCCAGCTCACCAAGAGTGGGCAGGGAATCCTATGGCTACACCTTC
V: TRBV6-5; D: .; J: TRBJ2-7; size: .; length: 14; CDR3: CASRLTGGGYEQYF; DNA: TGTGCCAGCAGACTAACCGGTGGAGGCTACGAGCAGTACTTC
V: TRBV19; D: .; J: TRBJ1-5; size: .; length: 13; CDR3: CASSVRDYQPQHF; DNA: TGTGCCAGTAGTGTGAGGGACTATCAGCCCCAGCATTTT
V: TRBV28; D: TRBD2; J: TRBJ2-7; size: few; length: 16; CDR3: CASSSPASGRVHEQYF; DNA: TGTGCCAGCAGTTCCCCGGCTAGCGGGAGGGTTCACGAGCAGTACTTC
V: TRBV18; D: .; J: TRBJ2-2; size: .; length: 13; CDR3: CASSPNPTGELFF; DNA: TGTGCCAGCTCACCAAACCCCACCGGGGAGCTGTTTTTT
V: TRBV6-1; D: .; J: TRBJ1-3; size: few; length: 12; CDR3: CASTGSGNTIYF; DNA: TGTGCCAGCACGGGCTCTGGAAACACCATATATTTT
V: TRBV19; D: .; J: TRBJ2-1; size: .; length: 16; CDR3: CASSIWLVGSYNEQFF; DNA: TGTGCCAGTAGTATTTGGTTAGTGGGCTCCTACAATGAGCAGTTCTTC
V: TRBV2; D: TRBD2; J: TRBJ2-3; size: .; length: 13; CDR3: CASKGGITDTQYF; DNA: TGTGCCAGCAAGGGAGGGATCACAGATACGCAGTATTTT